This TCR beta chain is drawn from a study of shared clonotypes between healthy human individuals. Trimming cost V 2 bases and J 5 bases; bases outside gene matches: 7. The CDR3 totals 16 residues. Germline CDR1 reads SGHKS; CDR2 reads YYEKEE (reference sequence). The repertoire was sequenced with immunoSEQ multiplex PCR; TCRdb's copy has only in-frame clones and lacks some. The table has approximately 1,500,000 clones, around 97% seen once. This sequence originates from a man aged 25 to 40 in good health. The chain has TRBV5-5 and TRBJ1-4; 9 bases match TRBD1. Source material: naive CD4+ T cells sorted from blood. Regarding subset: CD45RA+ positively selected. This chain's CDR3 is CASSLDRDRVNEKLFF. The CDR3, as DNA: TGTGCCAGCAGCTTAGACCGGGACAGGGTGAATGAAAAACTGTTTTTT.